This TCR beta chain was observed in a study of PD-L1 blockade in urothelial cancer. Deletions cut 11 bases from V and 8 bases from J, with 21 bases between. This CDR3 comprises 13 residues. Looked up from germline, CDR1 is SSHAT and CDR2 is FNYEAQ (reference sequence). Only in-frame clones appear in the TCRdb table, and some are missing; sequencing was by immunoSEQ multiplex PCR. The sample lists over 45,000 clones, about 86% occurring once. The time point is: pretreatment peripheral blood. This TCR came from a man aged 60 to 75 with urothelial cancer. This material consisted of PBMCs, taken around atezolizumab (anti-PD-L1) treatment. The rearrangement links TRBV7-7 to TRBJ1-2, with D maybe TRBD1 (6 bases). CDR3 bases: TGTGCCCCAGGCCCCCGGGGGGCGCGGGGCTACACCTTC. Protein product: CAPGPRGARGYTF.